Many counts were recorded for the clone carrying this T cell receptor beta chain. Its target is unknown. The data stem from a study of response to subunit inactivated influenza vaccine. The study's findings and limits: Few new T cells, the authors suggested, are recruited by each seasonal influenza vaccination.

Each CDR3 protein gets one entry after TCRdb re-called the RT-PCR reads with MiXCR. The sample includes approximately 530,000 distinct CDR3 sequences, about 7.6% of them seen just once. This TCR came from a man between 50 and 69 years old who received an inactivated influenza vaccine. The sequences come from PBMCs from blood, collected less than 25 months after vaccination.

CDR3 coding DNA: TGCAGCGCCCAGGGGGAACAAAACATTCAGTACTTC. Encoded protein: CSAQGEQNIQYF. J is TRBJ2-4 and V is TRBV29-1; TRBD1 matches at 7 bases. J gave up 5 bases and V 7 bases, and 5 bases lay outside the gene matches. Germline assignment: CDR1 SQVTM and CDR2 ANQGSEA. The CDR3 extends over 12 amino acids.